These 17 T cell receptor beta chains originate from one sample sequenced in a study of shared clonotypes between healthy human individuals. Terminally differentiated effector memory CD45RA+ cells were excluded from the naive CD8 cells, which were CD45RO-negative and positively selected for CCR7. Measured with immunoSEQ multiplex PCR; TCRdb has only the in-frame clones, and not every one. The sample shows 760,000 or so clones, around 96% of them seen only once. Sequenced material: naive CD8+ T cells sorted from blood. These receptors all come from a man aged 30-40 years in good health.

The chain employs TRBV5-1 and TRBJ2-7; D is unresolved. Germline V gene lookup returns CDR1 SGHRS and CDR2 YFSETQ. V shed 3 bases and J shed 3 bases, with 16 bases lying between them. This CDR3 has 15 residues. The chain's CDR3 is CASSSGGAAFYEQYF. In nucleotides, the CDR3 is TGCGCCAGCAGCTCGGGCGGAGCAGCCTTCTACGAGCAGTACTTC.

This clone was found a few times. The chain uses TRBV29-1 and TRBJ2-7, with D possibly matching TRBD2 (5 bases). Germline loops: CDR1 SQVTM, CDR2 ANQGSEA. V lost 4 bases and J lost 2, with 12 bases in between. The CDR3 is 13 amino acids. The CDR3 spells CSVVPDLAYEQYF. CDR3 bases: TGCAGCGTTGTTCCGGACTTAGCCTACGAGCAGTACTTC.

The gene calls are TRBV29-1 and TRBJ2-1; 9 bases are shared with TRBD2. The ends lost 7 bases at V and 3 bases at J; junction bases unmatched: 7. Germline assignment: CDR1 SQVTM and CDR2 ANQGSEA. The length of the CDR3 is 14 residues. CDR3 sequence (DNA): TGCAGCGCCAAGCTAGCGGGAATCTACAATGAGCAGTTCTTC. It encodes CSAKLAGIYNEQFF.

The rearrangement links TRBV25-1 to TRBJ2-7; TRBD1 or TRBD2 may be the D gene (5 bases each). The CDR3 consists of 14 residues. Germline CDR1 and CDR2: MGHDK and SYGVNS. The germline V and J ends were trimmed by 7 bases and 3 bases, with 16 bases remaining between them. CDR3 loop: CASNIRGRYYEQYF. In DNA, the CDR3 is TGTGCCAGCAACATCCGGGGCAGGTACTACGAGCAGTACTTC.

This sequence joins TRBV7-2 and TRBJ2-1; TRBD1 agrees at 8 bases. CDR1 and CDR2 from the germline V gene are SGHTA and FQGNSA. Unmatched junction bases numbered 7, after V lost 4 bases and J lost 5 bases. There are 15 residues in the CDR3. The chain's CDR3 is CASSSPWTGHNEQFF. The CDR3 nucleotides read TGTGCCAGCAGCTCCCCCTGGACAGGGCACAATGAGCAGTTCTTC. Combining the CDR3 with reference TRBV7-2 and TRBJ2-1 gives the whole variable domain GAGVSQSPSNKVTEKGKDVELRCDPISGHTALYWYRQSLGQGLEFLIYFQGNSAPDKSGLPSDRFSAERTGGSVSTLTIQRTQQEDSAVYLCASSSPWTGHNEQFFGPGTRLTVL.

The chain has TRBV10-2 and TRBJ2-7, with D possibly matching TRBD1 (6 bases). The V end was cut by 0 bases, the J end by 2 bases, with 14 bases between. In germline, CDR1 is WSHSY, CDR2 SAAADI. The CDR3 has 16 residues. CDR3 in DNA: TGCGCCAGCAGTGAGTCGCAGGGGATAAAGGCCTACGAGCAGTACTTC. Translation gives CASSESQGIKAYEQYF.

This clone was detected only once. The chain recombines TRBV10-2 with TRBJ2-7; 7 bases fit TRBD2. CDR1 WSHSY and CDR2 SAAADI come from the germline V gene. Unmatched junction bases numbered 9, after V lost 3 bases and J lost 4 bases. This CDR3 comprises 15 residues. The CDR3, as DNA: TGCGCCAGCAGTGATGCGGCGGGAGCGGTGTACGAGCAGTACTTC. Translating gives CASSDAAGAVYEQYF.

Only a few counts were recorded for this clone. Distinct nucleotide sequences in the sample also encode this CDR3. The V gene is TRBV5-4, the J gene TRBJ2-7; no reliable D call. V lost 0 bases to trimming and J lost 4 bases, with 2 bases between them. The CDR3 sequence is 11 residues long. CDR1 and CDR2 (germline): SGHNT, YYREEE (reference sequence). CDR3 sequence (DNA): TGTGCCAGCAGCTTGGGTTACGAGCAGTACTTC. Its translation: CASSLGYEQYF.

Points on this clone: The sample contains more than one DNA sequence encoding this CDR3. The CDR3 DNA follows: TGTGCCACCAGCAGAGATAGACTAGCGGGGTACAATGAGCAGTTCTTC. Amino acid sequence: CATSRDRLAGYNEQFF. The V and J genes are TRBV15 and TRBJ2-1; 11 nucleotides agree with TRBD2. Germline values: CDR1 LNHNV, CDR2 YYDKDF (reference sequence). V was clipped by 0 bases and J by 4 bases; unmatched bases: 2. This CDR3 contains 16 residues.

This chain connects TRBV30 to TRBJ1-3; 8 bases match TRBD1. This CDR3 has 15 amino acids. V lost 0 bases to trimming and J lost 4 bases; unmatched junction nucleotides: 5. The V gene's germline CDR1 is GTSNPN and CDR2 SVGIG (reference sequence). The CDR3 DNA follows: TGTGCCTGGAGTGTCAGCAGGGGGCCAGGAAACACCATATATTTT. The encoded protein is CAWSVSRGPGNTIYF.

This chain links TRBV6-1 with TRBJ1-1; 8 bases are a match to TRBD1. V was pared by 6 bases and J by 5 bases, with 5 bases of the junction left unmatched. CDR1 MNHNS and CDR2 SASEGT come from the germline V gene. The length of the CDR3 is 13 residues. The CDR3 region has the DNA TGTGCCAGCAGCTCGACAGGGGTGACTGAAGCTTTCTTT. It yields the protein CASSSTGVTEAFF.

Concerning this clone itself: The same CDR3 can be traced to other DNA sequences in this sample. CDR3 in amino acids: CASSGTAYEQYF. CDR3 coding DNA: TGTGCCAGCAGTGGGACAGCTTACGAGCAGTACTTC. The V call is TRBV28, the J call TRBJ2-7; 7 bases align to TRBD1. This CDR3 has 12 amino acids. Germline-derived CDR1 and CDR2 are MDHEN and SYDVKM. The V and J ends lost 5 bases and 4 bases, in that order; junction bases with no gene match: 2.

J is TRBJ2-7 and V is TRBV9; weak D call: TRBD2 (6 bases). The CDR3 contains 15 residues. Germline V gene lookup returns CDR1 SGDLS and CDR2 YYNGEE. The V end was cut by 2 bases, the J end by 5 bases, with 17 bases between. As DNA, the CDR3 is TGTGCCAGCAGCGTTGGTCCGGGACTCGGCGACGAGCAGTACTTC. Translated, it gives CASSVGPGLGDEQYF. Full variable domain (missing parts from reference TRBV9 and TRBJ2-7): DSGVTQTPKHLITATGQRVTLRCSPRSGDLSVYWYQQSLDQGLQFLIQYYNGEERAKGNILERFSAQQFPDLHSELNLSSLELGDSALYFCASSVGPGLGDEQYFGPGTRLTVT.

The count of this clone is one. The gene calls are TRBV5-4 and TRBJ2-3; 10 nucleotides match TRBD2. This CDR3 contains 16 residues. Trimming took 4 bases from V and 2 from J; bases not matched to a gene: 7. CDR1 is SGHNT, CDR2 YYREEE, per germline (reference sequence). The CDR3 region is CASSGELAGATDTQYF. In DNA, the CDR3 is TGTGCCAGCAGCGGGGAGCTAGCGGGAGCCACAGATACGCAGTATTTT.

This chain's CDR3 is CASSLEGASEAFF. The CDR3 DNA reads TGTGCCAGCAGTTTGGAGGGGGCGTCTGAAGCTTTCTTT. The chain links TRBV28 to TRBJ1-1; TRBD1 matches 7 bases. CDR1 is MDHEN, CDR2 SYDVKM, per germline. This CDR3 has 13 residues. Trimming removed 3 bases from V and 6 bases from J; junction bases left unmatched: 4.

The chain employs TRBV14 and TRBJ2-1; 11 nucleotides agree with TRBD2. The CDR3 covers 16 residues. The germline gives CDR1 SGHDN, CDR2 FVKESK. The V gene end was trimmed by 3 bases and the J gene end by 4 bases; junction bases not matched to a gene: 5. The CDR3 DNA reads as TGTGCCAGCAGCCAGAGGACTAGCGGGCTGTACAATGAGCAGTTCTTC. The encoded protein is CASSQRTSGLYNEQFF.

This clone was seen only once. J is TRBJ2-5 and V is TRBV5-1; D is unclear. This CDR3 spans 17 amino acids. Trimming took off 1 base at V and 2 bases at J, with 18 bases between the two ends. Germline loops: CDR1 SGHRS, CDR2 YFSETQ. The CDR3 sequence is CASSLFTKQEGQETQYF. The CDR3 DNA follows: TGCGCCAGCAGCTTGTTCACCAAACAAGAAGGGCAAGAGACCCAGTACTTC.